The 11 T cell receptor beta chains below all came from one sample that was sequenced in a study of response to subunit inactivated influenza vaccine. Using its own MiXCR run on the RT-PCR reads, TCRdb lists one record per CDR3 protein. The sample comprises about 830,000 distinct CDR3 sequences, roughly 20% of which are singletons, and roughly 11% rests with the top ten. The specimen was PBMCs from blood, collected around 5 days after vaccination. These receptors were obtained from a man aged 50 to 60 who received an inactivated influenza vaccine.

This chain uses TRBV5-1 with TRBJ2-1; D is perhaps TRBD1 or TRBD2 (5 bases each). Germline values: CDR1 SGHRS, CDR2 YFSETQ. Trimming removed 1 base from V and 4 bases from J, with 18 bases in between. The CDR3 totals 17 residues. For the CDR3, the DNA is TGCGCCAGCAGCTTGTCTGGTGGGCAGGGAGCTTACAATGAGCAGTTCTTC. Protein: CASSLSGGQGAYNEQFF. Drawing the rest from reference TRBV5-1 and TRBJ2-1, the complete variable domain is KAGVTQTPRYLIKTRGQQVTLSCSPISGHRSVSWYQQTPGQGLQFLFEYFSETQRNKGNFPGRFSGRQFSNSRSEMNVSTLELGDSALYLCASSLSGGQGAYNEQFFGPGTRLTVL.

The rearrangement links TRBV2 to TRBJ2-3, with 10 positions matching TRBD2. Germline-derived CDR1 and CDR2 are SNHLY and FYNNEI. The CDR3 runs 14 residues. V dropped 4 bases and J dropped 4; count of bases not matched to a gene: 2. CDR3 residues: CASSVAGGPDTQYF. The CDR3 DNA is TGTGCCAGCAGTGTAGCGGGGGGTCCAGATACGCAGTATTTT.

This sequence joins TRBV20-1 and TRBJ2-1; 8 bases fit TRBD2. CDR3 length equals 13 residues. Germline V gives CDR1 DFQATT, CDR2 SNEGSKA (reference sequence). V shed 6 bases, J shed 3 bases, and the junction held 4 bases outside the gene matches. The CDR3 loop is CSALSGNYNEQFF. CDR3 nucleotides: TGCAGTGCCCTTAGCGGGAACTACAATGAGCAGTTCTTC.

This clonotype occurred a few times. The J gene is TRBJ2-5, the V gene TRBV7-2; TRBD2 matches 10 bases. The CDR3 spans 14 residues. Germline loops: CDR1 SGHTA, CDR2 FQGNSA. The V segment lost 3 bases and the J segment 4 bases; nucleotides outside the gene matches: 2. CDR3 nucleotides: TGTGCCAGCAGCTTTAGCGGGAGGACAGAGACCCAGTACTTC. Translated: CASSFSGRTETQYF.

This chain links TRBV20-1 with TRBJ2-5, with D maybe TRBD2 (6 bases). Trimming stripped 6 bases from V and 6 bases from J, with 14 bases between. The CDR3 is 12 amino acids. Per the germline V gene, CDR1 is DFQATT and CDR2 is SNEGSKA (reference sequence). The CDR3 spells CSAGTWLQTQYF. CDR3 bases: TGCAGTGCGGGGACTTGGCTACAGACCCAGTACTTC.

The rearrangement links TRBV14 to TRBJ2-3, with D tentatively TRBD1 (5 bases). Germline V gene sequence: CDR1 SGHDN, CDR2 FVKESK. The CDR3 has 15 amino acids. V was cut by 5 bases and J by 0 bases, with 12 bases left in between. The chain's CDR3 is CASSKWGRSTDTQYF. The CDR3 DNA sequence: TGTGCCAGCAGCAAATGGGGCCGGAGCACAGATACGCAGTATTTT.

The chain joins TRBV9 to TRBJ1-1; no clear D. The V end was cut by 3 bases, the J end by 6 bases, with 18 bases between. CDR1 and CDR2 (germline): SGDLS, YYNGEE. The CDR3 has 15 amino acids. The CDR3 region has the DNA TGTGCCAGCAGCGCACGTGACGGATTCTTACCTGAAGCTTTCTTT. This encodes CASSARDGFLPEAFF.

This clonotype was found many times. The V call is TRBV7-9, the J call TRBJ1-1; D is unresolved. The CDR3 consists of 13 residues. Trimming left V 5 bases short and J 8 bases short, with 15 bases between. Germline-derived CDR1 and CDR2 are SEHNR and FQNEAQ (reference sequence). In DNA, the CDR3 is TGTGCCAGCAGCCCCAAGACTGAGTTCGAAGCTTTCTTT. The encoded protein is CASSPKTEFEAFF.

CDR3 amino acids: CASSPWTSGSFHEQYF. The CDR3 DNA sequence: TGTGCCAGCAGCCCTTGGACTAGCGGGAGCTTCCACGAGCAGTACTTC. The chain is built from TRBV11-1 and TRBJ2-7; 13 positions match TRBD2. The CDR3 contains 16 residues. CDR1 SGHAT and CDR2 FQDESV come from the germline V gene (reference sequence). With V trimmed by 5 bases and J by 5 bases, 9 bases remained unmatched. Drawing the rest from reference TRBV11-1 and TRBJ2-7, the complete variable domain is EAEVAQSPRYKITEKSQAVAFWCDPISGHATLYWYRQILGQGPELLVQFQDESVVDDSQLPKDRFSAERLKGVDSTLKIQPAELGDSAMYLCASSPWTSGSFHEQYFGPGTRLTVT.

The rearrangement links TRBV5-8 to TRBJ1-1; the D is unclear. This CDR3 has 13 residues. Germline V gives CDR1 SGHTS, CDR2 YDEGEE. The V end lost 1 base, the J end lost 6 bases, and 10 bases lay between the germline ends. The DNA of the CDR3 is TGTGCCAGCAGCTTGTTCGGTAGCTCTGAAGCTTTCTTT. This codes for CASSLFGSSEAFF.

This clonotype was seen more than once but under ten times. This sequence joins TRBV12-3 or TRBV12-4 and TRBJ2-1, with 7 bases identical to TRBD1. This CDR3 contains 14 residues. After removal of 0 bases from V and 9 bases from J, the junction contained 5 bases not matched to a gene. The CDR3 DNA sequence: TGTGCCAGCAGTTTAGCCGAGGGGGCTGGTGAGCAGTTCTTC. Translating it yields CASSLAEGAGEQFF.